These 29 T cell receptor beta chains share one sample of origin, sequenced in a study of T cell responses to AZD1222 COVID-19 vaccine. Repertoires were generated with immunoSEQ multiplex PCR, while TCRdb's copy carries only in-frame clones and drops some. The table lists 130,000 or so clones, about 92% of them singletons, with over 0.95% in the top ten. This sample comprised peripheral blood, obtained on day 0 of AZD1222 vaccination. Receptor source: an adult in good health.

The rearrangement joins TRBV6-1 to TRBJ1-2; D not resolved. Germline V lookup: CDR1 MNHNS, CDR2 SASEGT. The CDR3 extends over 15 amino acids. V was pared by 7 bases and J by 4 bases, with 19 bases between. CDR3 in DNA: TGTGCCAGCACTCAATCTCAAAGAGCTCTCTATGGCTACACCTTC. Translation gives CASTQSQRALYGYTF.

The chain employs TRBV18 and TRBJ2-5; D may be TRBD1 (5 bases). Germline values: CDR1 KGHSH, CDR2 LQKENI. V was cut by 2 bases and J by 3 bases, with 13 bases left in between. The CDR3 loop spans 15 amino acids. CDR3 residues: CASSPYPGKKETQYF. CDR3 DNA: TGTGCCAGCTCACCATACCCAGGGAAGAAAGAGACCCAGTACTTC.

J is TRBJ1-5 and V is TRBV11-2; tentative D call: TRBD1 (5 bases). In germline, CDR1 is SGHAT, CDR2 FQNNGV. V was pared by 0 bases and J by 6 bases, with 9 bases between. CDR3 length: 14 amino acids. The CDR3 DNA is TGTGCCAGCAGCTTAGAATGGGGCGGTCAGCCCCAGCATTTT. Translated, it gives CASSLEWGGQPQHF.

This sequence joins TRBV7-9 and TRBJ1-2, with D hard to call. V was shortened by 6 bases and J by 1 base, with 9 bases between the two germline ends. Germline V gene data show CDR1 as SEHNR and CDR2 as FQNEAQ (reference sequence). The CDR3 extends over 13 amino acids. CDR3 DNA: TGTGCCAGCAGGGTCCAGAGTAACTATGGCTACACCTTC. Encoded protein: CASRVQSNYGYTF.

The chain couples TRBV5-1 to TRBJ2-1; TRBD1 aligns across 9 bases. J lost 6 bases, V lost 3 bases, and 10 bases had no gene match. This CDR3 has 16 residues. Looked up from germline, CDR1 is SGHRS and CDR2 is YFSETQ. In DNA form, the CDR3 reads TGCGCCAGCAGCTGGCGTCCGGGACAGGGAACCAATGAGCAGTTCTTC. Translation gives CASSWRPGQGTNEQFF.

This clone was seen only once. The DNA for the CDR3 is TGTGCCAGCAAACGGGACAGGGTAAACACTGAAGCTTTCTTT. Amino acids: CASKRDRVNTEAFF. The chain couples TRBV7-9 to TRBJ1-1; TRBD1 matches at 9 bases. With 7 bases clipped from V and 2 bases from J, the junction kept 5 bases outside the gene matches. This CDR3 region has 14 residues. Germline V gene lookup returns CDR1 SEHNR and CDR2 FQNEAQ (reference sequence).

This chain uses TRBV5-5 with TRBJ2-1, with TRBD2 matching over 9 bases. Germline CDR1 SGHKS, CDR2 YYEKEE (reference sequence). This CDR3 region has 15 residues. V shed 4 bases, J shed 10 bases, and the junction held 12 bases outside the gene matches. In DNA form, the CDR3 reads TGTGCCAGCAGCCCGCGACTAGCGGTGACCGCGGAGCAGTTCTTC. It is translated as CASSPRLAVTAEQFF.

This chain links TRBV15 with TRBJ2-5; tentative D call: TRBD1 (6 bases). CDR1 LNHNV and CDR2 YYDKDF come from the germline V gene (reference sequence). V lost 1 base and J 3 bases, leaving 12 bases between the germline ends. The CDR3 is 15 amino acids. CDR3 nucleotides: TGTGCCACCAGCAGAGTAGGACAGTCAAAAGAGACCCAGTACTTC. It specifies CATSRVGQSKETQYF.

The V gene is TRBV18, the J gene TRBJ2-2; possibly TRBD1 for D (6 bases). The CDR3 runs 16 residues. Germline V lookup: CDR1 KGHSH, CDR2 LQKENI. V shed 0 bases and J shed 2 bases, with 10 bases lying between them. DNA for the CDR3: TGTGCCAGCTCACCACCGAACAGGGCTAACACCGGGGAGCTGTTTTTT. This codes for CASSPPNRANTGELFF.

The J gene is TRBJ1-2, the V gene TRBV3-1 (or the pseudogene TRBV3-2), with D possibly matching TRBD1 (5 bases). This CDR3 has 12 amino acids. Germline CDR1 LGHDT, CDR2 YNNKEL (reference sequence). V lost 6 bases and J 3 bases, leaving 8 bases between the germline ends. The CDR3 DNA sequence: TGTGCCAGCAGTAGAGGGGACTATGGCTACACCTTC. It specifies CASSRGDYGYTF.

CDR3 amino acids: CATSGNTGGFTEAFF. The DNA for the CDR3 is TGTGCCACCAGTGGAAATACAGGGGGCTTCACTGAAGCTTTCTTT. The chain couples TRBV24-1 to TRBJ1-1; TRBD1 agrees at 9 bases. From germline, CDR1 is KGHDR and CDR2 SFDVKD. The CDR3 is made up of 15 amino acids. With V trimmed by 5 bases and J by 4 bases, 7 bases remained unmatched.

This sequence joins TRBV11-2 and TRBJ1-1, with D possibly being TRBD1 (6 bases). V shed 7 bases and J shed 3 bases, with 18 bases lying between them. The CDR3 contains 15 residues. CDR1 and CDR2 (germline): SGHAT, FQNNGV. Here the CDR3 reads CASNEAQGFDTEAFF. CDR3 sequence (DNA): TGTGCCAGCAACGAAGCCCAGGGGTTTGACACTGAAGCTTTCTTT.

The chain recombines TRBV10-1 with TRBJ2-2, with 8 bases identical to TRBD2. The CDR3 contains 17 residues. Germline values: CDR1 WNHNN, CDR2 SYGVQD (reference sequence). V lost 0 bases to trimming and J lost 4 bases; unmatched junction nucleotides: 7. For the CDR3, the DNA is TGCGCCAGCAGTGAGTCACTTAGCGGGATTGGCACCGGGGAGCTGTTTTTT. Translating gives CASSESLSGIGTGELFF.

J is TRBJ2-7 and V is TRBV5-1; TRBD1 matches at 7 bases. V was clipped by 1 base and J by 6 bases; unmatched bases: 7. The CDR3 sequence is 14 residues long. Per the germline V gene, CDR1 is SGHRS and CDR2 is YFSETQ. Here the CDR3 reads CASSLPTSGGEQYF. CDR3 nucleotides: TGCGCCAGCAGCTTGCCGACCTCAGGGGGCGAGCAGTACTTC.

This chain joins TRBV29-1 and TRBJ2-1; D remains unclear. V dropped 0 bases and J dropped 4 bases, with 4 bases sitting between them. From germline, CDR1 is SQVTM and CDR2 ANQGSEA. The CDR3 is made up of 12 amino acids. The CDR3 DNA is TGCAGCGTTGAAGATGGGTACAATGAGCAGTTCTTC. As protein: CSVEDGYNEQFF.

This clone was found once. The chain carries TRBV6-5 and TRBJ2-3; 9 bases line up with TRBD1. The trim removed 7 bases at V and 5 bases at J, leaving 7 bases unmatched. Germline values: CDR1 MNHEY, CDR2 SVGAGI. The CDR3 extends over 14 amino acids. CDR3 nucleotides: TGTGCCAGCAATACAGGGGGCGCGGGAGATACGCAGTATTTT. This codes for CASNTGGAGDTQYF.

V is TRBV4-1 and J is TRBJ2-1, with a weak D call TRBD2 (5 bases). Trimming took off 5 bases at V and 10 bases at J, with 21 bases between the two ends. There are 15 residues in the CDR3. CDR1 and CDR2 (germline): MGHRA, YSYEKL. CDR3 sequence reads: CASSGLTRSRREQFF. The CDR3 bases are TGCGCCAGCAGCGGGTTAACTAGGTCCAGGCGAGAGCAGTTCTTC.

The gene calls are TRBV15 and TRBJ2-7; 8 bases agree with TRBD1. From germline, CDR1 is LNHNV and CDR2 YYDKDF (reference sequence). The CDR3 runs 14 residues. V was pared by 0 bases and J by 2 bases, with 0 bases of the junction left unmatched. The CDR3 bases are TGTGCCACCAGCAGAGAGGGACAGGCCTACGAGCAGTACTTC. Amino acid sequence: CATSREGQAYEQYF. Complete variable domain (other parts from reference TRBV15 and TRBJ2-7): DAMVIQNPRYQVTQFGKPVTLSCSQTLNHNVMYWYQQKSSQAPKLLFHYYDKDFNNEADTPDNFQSRRPNTSFCFLDIRSPGLGDTAMYLCATSREGQAYEQYFGPGTRLTVT.

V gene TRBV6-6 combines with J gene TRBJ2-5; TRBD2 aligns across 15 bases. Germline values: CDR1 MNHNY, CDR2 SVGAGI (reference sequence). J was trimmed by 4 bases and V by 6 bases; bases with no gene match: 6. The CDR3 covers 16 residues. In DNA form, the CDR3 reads TGTGCCAGCAGCACGGGACTAGCGGGGGGTCCAGAGACCCAGTACTTC. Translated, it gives CASSTGLAGGPETQYF.

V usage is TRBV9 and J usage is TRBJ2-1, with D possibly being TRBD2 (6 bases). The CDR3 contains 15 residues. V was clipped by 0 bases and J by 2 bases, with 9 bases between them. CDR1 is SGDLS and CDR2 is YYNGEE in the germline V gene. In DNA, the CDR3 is TGTGCCAGCAGCGTAGCTAGCGCCCCCTACAATGAGCAGTTCTTC. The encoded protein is CASSVASAPYNEQFF. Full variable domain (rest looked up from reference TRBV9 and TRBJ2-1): DSGVTQTPKHLITATGQRVTLRCSPRSGDLSVYWYQQSLDQGLQFLIQYYNGEERAKGNILERFSAQQFPDLHSELNLSSLELGDSALYFCASSVASAPYNEQFFGPGTRLTVL.

The CDR3 sequence is CSASGQILTDTQYF. DNA for the CDR3: TGCAGTGCTAGTGGGCAGATACTCACAGATACGCAGTATTTT. The chain employs TRBV20-1 and TRBJ2-3; D is ambiguous. Trimming left V 3 bases short and J 2 bases short, with 12 bases between. The CDR3 spans 14 residues. CDR1 and CDR2 (germline): DFQATT, SNEGSKA (reference sequence).

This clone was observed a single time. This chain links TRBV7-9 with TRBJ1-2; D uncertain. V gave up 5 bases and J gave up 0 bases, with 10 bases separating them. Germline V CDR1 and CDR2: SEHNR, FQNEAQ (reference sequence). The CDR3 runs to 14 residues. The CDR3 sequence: CASSPRAANYGYTF. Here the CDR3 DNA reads TGTGCCAGCAGCCCACGGGCCGCTAACTATGGCTACACCTTC.

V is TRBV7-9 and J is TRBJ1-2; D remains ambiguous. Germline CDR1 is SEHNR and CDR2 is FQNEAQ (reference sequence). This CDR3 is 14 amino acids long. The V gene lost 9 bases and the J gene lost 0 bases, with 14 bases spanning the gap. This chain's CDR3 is CASTQDRANYGYTF. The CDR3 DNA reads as TGTGCCAGTACTCAGGACCGCGCTAACTATGGCTACACCTTC. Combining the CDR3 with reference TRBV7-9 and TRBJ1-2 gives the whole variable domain DTGVSQNPRHKITKRGQNVTFRCDPISEHNRLYWYRQTLGQGPEFLTYFQNEAQLEKSRLLSDRFSAERPKGSFSTLEIQRTEQGDSAMYLCASTQDRANYGYTFGSGTRLTVV.

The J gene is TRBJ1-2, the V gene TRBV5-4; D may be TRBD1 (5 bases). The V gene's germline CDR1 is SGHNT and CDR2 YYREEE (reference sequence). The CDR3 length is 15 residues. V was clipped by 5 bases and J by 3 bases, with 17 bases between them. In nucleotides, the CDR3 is TGTGCCAGCAGATGGGGACGGACTTCTGACTATGGCTACACCTTC. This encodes CASRWGRTSDYGYTF.

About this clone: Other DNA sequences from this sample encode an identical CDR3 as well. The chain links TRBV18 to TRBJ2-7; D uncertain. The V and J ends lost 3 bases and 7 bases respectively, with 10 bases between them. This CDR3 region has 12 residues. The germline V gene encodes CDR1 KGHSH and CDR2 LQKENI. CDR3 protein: CASSPNTGEQYF. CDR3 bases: TGTGCCAGCTCACCGAACACGGGTGAGCAGTACTTC.

This CDR3 reads CATSEHRDSSEKLFF. CDR3 nucleotide sequence: TGTGCCACCAGCGAACACCGGGACAGCAGTGAAAAACTGTTTTTT. The chain recombines TRBV15 with TRBJ1-4, with 7 bases fitting TRBD1. The CDR3 length is 15 residues. With 5 bases clipped from V and 7 bases from J, the junction kept 10 bases outside the gene matches. Germline loops: CDR1 LNHNV, CDR2 YYDKDF (reference sequence).

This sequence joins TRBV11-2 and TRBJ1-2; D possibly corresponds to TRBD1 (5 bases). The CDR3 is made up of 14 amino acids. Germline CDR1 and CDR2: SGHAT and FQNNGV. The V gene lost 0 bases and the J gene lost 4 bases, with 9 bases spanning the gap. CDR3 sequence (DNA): TGTGCCAGCAGCTTAGAGCCAGGGCCCTATGGCTACACCTTC. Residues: CASSLEPGPYGYTF.

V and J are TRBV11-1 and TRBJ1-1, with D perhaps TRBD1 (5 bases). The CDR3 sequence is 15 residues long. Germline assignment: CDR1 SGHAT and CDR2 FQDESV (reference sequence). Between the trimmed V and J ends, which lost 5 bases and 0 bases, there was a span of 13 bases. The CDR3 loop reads CASSPWGGVNTEAFF. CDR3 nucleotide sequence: TGTGCCAGCAGCCCCTGGGGGGGGGTGAACACTGAAGCTTTCTTT. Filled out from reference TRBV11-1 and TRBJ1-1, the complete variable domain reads EAEVAQSPRYKITEKSQAVAFWCDPISGHATLYWYRQILGQGPELLVQFQDESVVDDSQLPKDRFSAERLKGVDSTLKIQPAELGDSAMYLCASSPWGGVNTEAFFGQGTRLTVV.

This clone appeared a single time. The CDR3 loop reads CASSSGPGTSNQPQHF. The CDR3 nucleotides are TGTGCCAGCAGCTCAGGGCCCGGCACCAGCAATCAGCCCCAGCATTTT. The chain recombines TRBV7-8 with TRBJ1-5, with a weak D call TRBD1 (5 bases). V was pared by 4 bases and J by 1 base, with 14 bases between. Germline CDR1 SGHVS, CDR2 FQNEAQ. The CDR3 has 16 residues.